Listed below are T cell receptor beta chains from one sample, sequenced in a study of blood T cells in healthy people across ages. From the 5' RACE reads, TCRdb called clonotypes with MiXCR, one entry per CDR3 protein. Of 1.5 million to 2 million distinct CDR3 sequences in the sample, about 31% were seen once. The sequenced sample consisted of blood. The origin of the receptors is a woman aged 25 to 39 in good health. The CDR3 runs from the conserved cysteine through the conserved F or W. Fields, in order: J gene, clone size, V gene, CDR3 length, D gene, CDR3 DNA, CDR3 protein. A D gene is named only where the DNA matches it firmly. Clone size is given for some rows only: seen once, a few or many times, or a class if the clone is expanded.

TRBJ2-7,few,TRBV18,15,.,TGTGCCAGCTCCTTGCCGGAGGGGTCTCGCTACGAGCAGTACTTC,CASSLPEGSRYEQYF
TRBJ2-7,.,TRBV7-9,16,.,TGTGCCAGCAGCTTAGCGCAGGCGGCAGGAAACCACGAGCAGTACTTC,CASSLAQAAGNHEQYF
TRBJ2-1,.,TRBV5-4,16,TRBD2,TGTGCCAGCAGCTCGCCCCACGGGAGGGCCTTAGGTGAGCAGTTCTTC,CASSSPHGRALGEQFF
TRBJ1-1,few,TRBV20-1,14,TRBD1,TGCAGTGCCTTCAGGGGGCTGGGGAACACTGAAGCTTTCTTT,CSAFRGLGNTEAFF
TRBJ2-3,.,TRBV11-2,16,TRBD1,TGTGCCAGCAGCCCCTACAGGGGAACTAGCACAGATACGCAGTATTTT,CASSPYRGTSTDTQYF
TRBJ2-2,.,TRBV14,11,.,TGTGCCGGCGGTCAGGTCGGGGAGCTGTTTTTT,CAGGQVGELFF
TRBJ1-5,.,TRBV3-1,13,.,TGTGCCAGCAGCCAAGGCGGGGAACAGCCCCAGCATTTT,CASSQGGEQPQHF
TRBJ2-1,.,TRBV7-2,15,.,TGTGCCAGCAGTCTGTCGCGGGGCTCCTACAATGGGCAGTTCTTC,CASSLSRGSYNGQFF
TRBJ1-4,.,TRBV6-1,16,TRBD1,TGTGCCAGCAGTATTGACAGGGCGGCAACTAATGAAAAACTGTTTTTT,CASSIDRAATNEKLFF
TRBJ2-3,.,TRBV18,13,.,TGTGCCAGCTCACCCTCGGGAGAAGTTACGCAGTATTTT,CASSPSGEVTQYF
TRBJ2-1,few,TRBV25-1,15,TRBD2,TGTGCCAGCAGTGTGGGACTAGCGGTAGTTCAGGGGCAGTTCTTC,CASSVGLAVVQGQFF
TRBJ2-5,.,TRBV4-2,16,TRBD2,TGTGCCAGCAGCCAAGATTGGGCTAGCGGGGCAGAGACCCAGTACTTC,CASSQDWASGAETQYF
TRBJ1-2,few,TRBV28,15,TRBD1,TGTGCCAGCAGTTTGGGACAGGCCCGTAATAATGGCTACACCTTC,CASSLGQARNNGYTF
TRBJ2-1,.,TRBV3-1,15,TRBD2,TGTGCCAGCAGCCAAGATGAGGTGACTAGCAGTGAGCAGTTCTTC,CASSQDEVTSSEQFF
TRBJ1-1,once,TRBV27,15,TRBD1,TGTGCCAGCAGTTTATCCGACAGGGGATATGGTGAAGCTTTCTTT,CASSLSDRGYGEAFF
TRBJ1-2,few,TRBV5-6,12,.,TGTGCCAGCAGCTCGACTATCCAGGGCTACACCTTC,CASSSTIQGYTF
TRBJ1-1,.,TRBV7-2,16,TRBD1,TGTGCCAGCAGCCAGTATCCGGACAGGGGGAACACTGAAGCTTTCTTT,CASSQYPDRGNTEAFF
TRBJ2-6,.,TRBV27,16,.,TGTACCAGCAGTTTATTACAGGCCGACGGGGCCAACGTCCTGACTTTC,CTSSLLQADGANVLTF
TRBJ1-1,few,TRBV5-1,13,.,TGTGCCAGCAGCATCGGACAGAACACTGAAGCTTTCTTT,CASSIGQNTEAFF
TRBJ2-5,few,TRBV20-1,14,.,TGCAGTGCTAGACCTCCCTCGGGGCAAGAGACCCAGTACTTC,CSARPPSGQETQYF
TRBJ2-1,.,TRBV3-1,14,.,TGTGCCAGCAGCCAAGATCTCCTAGCCGGTGAGCAGTTCTTC,CASSQDLLAGEQFF
TRBJ2-3,few,TRBV7-6,16,TRBD2,TGTGCCAGCAGCTTAGCGCGGCGGGAGTGGCCAGATACGCAGTATTTT,CASSLARREWPDTQYF
TRBJ1-6,few,TRBV5-1,15,.,TGCGCCAGCAGCTTGGGGACCTCCTATAATTCACCCCTCCACTTT,CASSLGTSYNSPLHF
TRBJ2-1,.,TRBV9,13,.,TGTGCCAGCAGCGTAGTTTTTAACCGTGAGCAGTTCTTC,CASSVVFNREQFF
TRBJ1-6,.,TRBV20-1,12,.,TGCAGTGCTACCGATAATAATTCACCCCTCCACTTT,CSATDNNSPLHF
TRBJ2-5,few,TRBV28,14,.,TGTGCCAGCAGGACCCTAGGGACACACGAGACCCAGTACTTC,CASRTLGTHETQYF
TRBJ1-1,few,TRBV7-9,13,.,TGTGCCAGCAGCTTTGTGGAGGGCACTGAAGCTTTCTTT,CASSFVEGTEAFF
TRBJ2-3,.,TRBV24-1,17,TRBD1,TGTGCCACCAGTGACCGTAAAAGGGACAGGCGGGCAGATACGCAGTATTTT,CATSDRKRDRRADTQYF
TRBJ2-3,.,TRBV15,18,TRBD2,TGTGCCACCAGCAGCGACCCGTATTCTAGCGGGGGGGGAGATACGCAGTATTTT,CATSSDPYSSGGGDTQYF
TRBJ2-7,few,TRBV10-3,15,.,TGTGCCATCAGTGAGTCGAGCCCGGAGAGCTACGAGCAGTACTTC,CAISESSPESYEQYF
TRBJ1-5,few,TRBV25-1,14,.,TGTGCCAGCAGTGAAGGGGGATTCCGGGAGCCCCAGCATTTT,CASSEGGFREPQHF
TRBJ2-3,.,TRBV6-6,11,.,TGTGCCAGCAGTTTGGACAATACGCAGTATTTT,CASSLDNTQYF
TRBJ2-1,many,TRBV25-1,15,.,TGTGCCAGCAGTGAACAGGGTGCCTCCTACAATGAGCAGTTCTTC,CASSEQGASYNEQFF
TRBJ1-6,few,TRBV15,17,.,TGTGCCACCAGCAGAGATCTCGGGGCAGAGAATAATTCACCCCTCCACTTT,CATSRDLGAENNSPLHF
TRBJ2-1,.,TRBV4-1,12,.,TGCGCCAGCAGCCAAGCTCAAGCGGTGCAGTTCTTC,CASSQAQAVQFF
TRBJ2-1,.,TRBV28,14,.,TGTGCCAGCAGTCCCCGAATGGACTTGACTATGGGGTTCTTC,CASSPRMDLTMGFF
TRBJ2-3,.,TRBV7-9,16,TRBD2,TGTGCCAGCAGCTCCCTGACTAGCGGGGAGTCAGATACGCAGTATTTT,CASSSLTSGESDTQYF
TRBJ2-7,many,TRBV9,14,.,TGTGCCAGCAGCGTAGGTGGCATTTCCTACGAGCAGTACTTC,CASSVGGISYEQYF
TRBJ2-1,.,TRBV3-1,15,TRBD1,TGTGCCAGCAGCCATCCCGGGACAGGGGTGAACGAGCAGTTCTTC,CASSHPGTGVNEQFF
TRBJ2-5,.,TRBV5-4,15,.,TGTGCCAGCAGCGTGATCCCTGGGACTCAAGAGACCCAGTACTTC,CASSVIPGTQETQYF
TRBJ2-1,few,TRBV2,11,.,TGTGCCAGCAGACAGGGAGATGAGCAGTTCTTC,CASRQGDEQFF
TRBJ2-5,many,TRBV5-1,13,.,TGTGCCAGCAGCCTTACCCTTCAAGAGACCCAGTACTTC,CASSLTLQETQYF
TRBJ2-7,once,TRBV5-1,16,.,TGCGCCAGCAGCTTGGACCGCCGGACAAGCTCCTACGAGCAGTACTTC,CASSLDRRTSSYEQYF
TRBJ2-5,few,TRBV5-1,15,.,TGCGCCAGCAGCTTGGGCGCGGGACCCAAAGAGACCCAGTACTTC,CASSLGAGPKETQYF
TRBJ2-1,.,TRBV12-3/TRBV12-4,12,.,TGTGCCAGCAGTTTTAGTAGCCGTGAGCAGTTCTTC,CASSFSSREQFF
TRBJ2-5,.,TRBV11-2,15,TRBD2,TGTGCCAGCAGCTTCAATCCGACTAGCTCAGAGACCCAGTACTTC,CASSFNPTSSETQYF